Presented here are 21 T cell receptor beta chains from one specimen sequenced in a study of chemoradiotherapy in HPV16-positive cancers. TCRdb keeps only in-frame clones here, not all; method: immunoSEQ multiplex PCR. The sample has about 2,900 clones; roughly 90% are singletons. The material was tumor tissue, obtained from a patient who underwent chemoradiotherapy. The source is a human donor with HPV-associated anogenital cancer.

The V gene is TRBV7-6, the J gene TRBJ2-7; D possibly corresponds to TRBD1 (5 bases). V was cut by 5 bases and J by 4 bases, with 12 bases left in between. CDR1 and CDR2 from the germline V gene are SGHVS and FNYEAQ. The CDR3 has 13 amino acids. CDR3 loop: CASSPNQGYEQYF. The CDR3 nucleotides read TGTGCCAGCAGCCCAAACCAGGGTTACGAGCAGTACTTC.

The V and J genes are TRBV4-1 and TRBJ1-4; D might be TRBD1 (5 bases). Germline V gene lookup returns CDR1 MGHRA and CDR2 YSYEKL. Trimming removed 8 bases at V and 6 bases at J, with 19 bases between. CDR3 length equals 15 residues. The CDR3 DNA reads as TGCGCCAGCTCGGGGCGTGTTAGCTGGGATGAAAAACTGTTTTTT. It encodes CASSGRVSWDEKLFF.

The chain has TRBV28 and TRBJ2-7; 9 bases are shared with TRBD1. V gave up 3 bases and J gave up 5 bases; unmatched junction bases: 14. CDR3 size: 17 residues. CDR1 is MDHEN and CDR2 is SYDVKM in the germline V gene. CDR3 sequence reads: CASSLAAPTTGGNEQYV. In nucleotides, the CDR3 is TGTGCCAGCAGTTTGGCCGCCCCCACCACAGGGGGCAACGAGCAGTACGTC.

The rearrangement uses TRBV11-3 and TRBJ2-2; D is perhaps TRBD1 (6 bases). V was shortened by 2 bases and J by 2 bases, with 12 bases between the two germline ends. The V gene's germline CDR1 is SGHNT and CDR2 YENEEA. This CDR3 spans 16 amino acids. CDR3 region: CASSLMGAENTGELFF. The CDR3 DNA reads as TGTGCCAGCAGCTTAATGGGGGCGGAAAACACCGGGGAGCTGTTTTTT. Supplemented by reference TRBV11-3 and TRBJ2-2, the full variable domain reads EAGVVQSPRYKIIEKKQPVAFWCNPISGHNTLYWYLQNLGQGPELLIRYENEEAVDDSQLPKDRFSAERLKGVDSTLKIQPAELGDSAVYLCASSLMGAENTGELFFGEGSRLTVL.

This chain links TRBV18 with TRBJ1-2; 9 bases map to TRBD1. Unmatched junction bases numbered 10, after V lost 8 bases and J lost 3 bases. Germline V gene lookup returns CDR1 KGHSH and CDR2 LQKENI. The CDR3 length is 15 residues. The CDR3 sequence is CASAQGQGMDYGYTF. In DNA, the CDR3 is TGTGCCAGCGCGCAGGGACAGGGAATGGACTATGGCTACACCTTC. Supplemented by reference TRBV18 and TRBJ1-2, the full variable domain reads NAGVMQNPRHLVRRRGQEARLRCSPMKGHSHVYWYRQLPEEGLKFMVYLQKENIIDESGMPKERFSAEFPKEGPSILRIQQVVRGDSAAYFCASAQGQGMDYGYTFGSGTRLTVV.

This clone was observed a handful of times. This CDR3 is also generated by other DNA sequences in the sample. This chain joins TRBV4-3 and TRBJ2-7; weak D call: TRBD1 (6 bases). V lost 0 bases and J lost 1, with 7 bases in between. Germline CDR1 reads LGHNA; CDR2 reads YSLEER. The CDR3 is 14 amino acids. In DNA form, the CDR3 reads TGCGCCAGCAGCCAAGAACAGGGTTCCTACGAGCAGTACTTC. It translates to CASSQEQGSYEQYF.

The genes are TRBV27 and TRBJ1-5; TRBD1 agrees at 7 bases. This CDR3 has 14 residues. The junction had 3 bases not matched to a gene; V was cut back by 2 bases and J by 5 bases. Germline CDR1 reads MNHEY; CDR2 reads SMNVEV (reference sequence). The CDR3 loop is CASSLRGLDQPQHF. In DNA, the CDR3 is TGTGCCAGCAGTTTAAGGGGGCTCGATCAGCCCCAGCATTTT.

This rearrangement joins TRBV30 to TRBJ1-2, with unresolved D. Germline V CDR1 and CDR2: GTSNPN, SVGIG (reference sequence). CDR3 length equals 15 residues. Trimming stripped 2 bases from V and 0 bases from J, with 13 bases between. CDR3 region: CAWSRQLLANYGYTF. The DNA of the CDR3 is TGTGCCTGGAGTAGACAACTCCTAGCTAACTATGGCTACACCTTC.

This rearrangement joins TRBV5-1 to TRBJ2-1; no definite D call. CDR1 SGHRS and CDR2 YFSETQ come from the germline V gene. The CDR3 loop spans 15 amino acids. Trimming pared 1 base from V and 4 bases from J, leaving 12 bases between. As DNA, the CDR3 is TGCGCCAGCAGCTTGATTTTGGCGGATTACAATGAGCAGTTCTTC. Its protein product is CASSLILADYNEQFF.

The genes are TRBV9 and TRBJ1-1; the match to TRBD1 covers 8 bases. The trim removed 0 bases at V and 8 bases at J, leaving 9 bases unmatched. The CDR3 is 15 residues long. CDR1 is SGDLS, CDR2 YYNGEE, per germline. CDR3 sequence: CASSVARSGGEEAFF. The CDR3 DNA sequence: TGTGCCAGCAGCGTAGCTAGGTCAGGGGGCGAAGAAGCTTTCTTT.

This clone was counted once. The conserved phenylalanine or tryptophan normally closing the CDR3 is absent here, so this likely arose from a read error. The limits of the CDR3 on the DNA are not certain, so only TCRdb's listed CDR3 is given. The V call is TRBV28, the J call TRBJ2-3; the tabulated D call, TRBD1, remains unverified against the DNA. Both ends counted, the CDR3 spans 16 residues. CDR1 is MDHEN, CDR2 SYDVKM, per germline. The CDR3 protein is CASSRSSGQGILEAGR.

The chain has TRBV7-2 and TRBJ2-1; D remains ambiguous. The CDR3 runs 13 residues. V was cut by 1 base and J by 8 bases, with 9 bases left in between. CDR1 SGHTA and CDR2 FQGNSA come from the germline V gene. CDR3 residues: CASSLGQQYEQFF. For the CDR3, the DNA is TGTGCCAGCAGCTTAGGGCAGCAGTATGAGCAGTTCTTC.

The chain uses TRBV5-4 and TRBJ2-7, with 9 bases aligning to TRBD1. This CDR3 comprises 16 residues. The germline gives CDR1 SGHNT, CDR2 YYREEE (reference sequence). The junction had 14 bases not matched to a gene; V was cut back by 4 bases and J by 6 bases. CDR3 nucleotide sequence: TGTGCCAGCAGCCTGAGTGTGACAGGGGGTCCGGGCGAGCAGTACGTC. It specifies CASSLSVTGGPGEQYV.

J is TRBJ2-7 and V is TRBV10-1, with 7 bases fitting TRBD1. The CDR3 is 14 amino acids. Looked up from germline, CDR1 is WNHNN and CDR2 is SYGVQD (reference sequence). Trimming cost V 10 bases and J 7 bases; bases outside gene matches: 16. The CDR3 reads CATHSPRGGREQYF. CDR3 nucleotides: TGCGCCACCCACTCCCCCAGAGGGGGCCGGGAGCAGTACTTC.

This chain links TRBV2 with TRBJ1-5; no reliable D call. Looked up from germline, CDR1 is SNHLY and CDR2 is FYNNEI. The CDR3 is 15 amino acids. The V and J ends lost 8 bases and 2 bases respectively, with 16 bases between them. CDR3 residues: CASGREQHGNQPQHF. CDR3 DNA: TGTGCCAGCGGGAGGGAGCAACATGGCAATCAGCCCCAGCATTTT.

This rearrangement joins TRBV18 to TRBJ1-1; D call uncertain. V was clipped by 3 bases and J by 10 bases, with 18 bases between them. CDR3 length: 14 residues. Germline V gene data show CDR1 as KGHSH and CDR2 as LQKENI. The CDR3 here is CASSPSRAEGLAFF. CDR3 nucleotides: TGTGCCAGCTCACCTTCCCGGGCCGAAGGTTTAGCTTTCTTT.

CDR3 bases: TGCGCCAGCAGCTTGTCGGCAGTTACCTACAATGAGCAGTTCTTC. Amino acid sequence: CASSLSAVTYNEQFF. The chain recombines TRBV5-1 with TRBJ2-1; D remains ambiguous. V lost 1 base, J lost 2 bases, and 10 bases lay in between. There are 15 residues in the CDR3. CDR1 SGHRS and CDR2 YFSETQ come from the germline V gene.

A few counts support this clone. The rearrangement uses TRBV29-1 and TRBJ1-5, with no clear D. CDR1 is SQVTM and CDR2 is ANQGSEA in the germline V gene. V lost 4 bases, J lost 5 bases, and 9 bases lay in between. The CDR3 runs 12 residues. CDR3 in DNA: TGCAGCGTTGGGGAGTACGATCAGCCCCAGCATTTT. Amino acids: CSVGEYDQPQHF.

This chain uses TRBV5-1 with TRBJ1-1; D unclear. This CDR3 spans 13 amino acids. The germline gives CDR1 SGHRS, CDR2 YFSETQ. Between the trimmed V and J ends, which lost 3 bases and 5 bases, there was a span of 11 bases. The CDR3 DNA reads as TGCGCCAGCAGCTACGAGTTGGGGACTGAAGCTTTCTTT. This encodes CASSYELGTEAFF. Complete variable domain (other parts from reference TRBV5-1 and TRBJ1-1): KAGVTQTPRYLIKTRGQQVTLSCSPISGHRSVSWYQQTPGQGLQFLFEYFSETQRNKGNFPGRFSGRQFSNSRSEMNVSTLELGDSALYLCASSYELGTEAFFGQGTRLTVV.

The genes are TRBV7-2 and TRBJ2-3; 8 nucleotides line up with TRBD2. The V gene end was trimmed by 1 base and the J gene end by 1 base; junction bases not matched to a gene: 7. In germline, CDR1 is SGHTA, CDR2 FQGNSA. This CDR3 comprises 17 residues. CDR3 residues: CASSLEVAGGGTDTQYF. In DNA form, the CDR3 reads TGTGCCAGCAGCTTAGAGGTGGCGGGGGGTGGCACAGATACGCAGTATTTT.

The V gene is TRBV11-2, the J gene TRBJ2-3; TRBD2 matches at 8 bases. Germline CDR1 reads SGHAT; CDR2 reads FQNNGV. The CDR3 runs to 16 residues. The V and J ends lost 1 base and 6 bases, in that order; junction bases with no gene match: 9. The CDR3 DNA reads TGTGCCAGCAGCTTAGCTACCGGGACTAGAGCGGATACGCAGTATTTT. This encodes CASSLATGTRADTQYF.